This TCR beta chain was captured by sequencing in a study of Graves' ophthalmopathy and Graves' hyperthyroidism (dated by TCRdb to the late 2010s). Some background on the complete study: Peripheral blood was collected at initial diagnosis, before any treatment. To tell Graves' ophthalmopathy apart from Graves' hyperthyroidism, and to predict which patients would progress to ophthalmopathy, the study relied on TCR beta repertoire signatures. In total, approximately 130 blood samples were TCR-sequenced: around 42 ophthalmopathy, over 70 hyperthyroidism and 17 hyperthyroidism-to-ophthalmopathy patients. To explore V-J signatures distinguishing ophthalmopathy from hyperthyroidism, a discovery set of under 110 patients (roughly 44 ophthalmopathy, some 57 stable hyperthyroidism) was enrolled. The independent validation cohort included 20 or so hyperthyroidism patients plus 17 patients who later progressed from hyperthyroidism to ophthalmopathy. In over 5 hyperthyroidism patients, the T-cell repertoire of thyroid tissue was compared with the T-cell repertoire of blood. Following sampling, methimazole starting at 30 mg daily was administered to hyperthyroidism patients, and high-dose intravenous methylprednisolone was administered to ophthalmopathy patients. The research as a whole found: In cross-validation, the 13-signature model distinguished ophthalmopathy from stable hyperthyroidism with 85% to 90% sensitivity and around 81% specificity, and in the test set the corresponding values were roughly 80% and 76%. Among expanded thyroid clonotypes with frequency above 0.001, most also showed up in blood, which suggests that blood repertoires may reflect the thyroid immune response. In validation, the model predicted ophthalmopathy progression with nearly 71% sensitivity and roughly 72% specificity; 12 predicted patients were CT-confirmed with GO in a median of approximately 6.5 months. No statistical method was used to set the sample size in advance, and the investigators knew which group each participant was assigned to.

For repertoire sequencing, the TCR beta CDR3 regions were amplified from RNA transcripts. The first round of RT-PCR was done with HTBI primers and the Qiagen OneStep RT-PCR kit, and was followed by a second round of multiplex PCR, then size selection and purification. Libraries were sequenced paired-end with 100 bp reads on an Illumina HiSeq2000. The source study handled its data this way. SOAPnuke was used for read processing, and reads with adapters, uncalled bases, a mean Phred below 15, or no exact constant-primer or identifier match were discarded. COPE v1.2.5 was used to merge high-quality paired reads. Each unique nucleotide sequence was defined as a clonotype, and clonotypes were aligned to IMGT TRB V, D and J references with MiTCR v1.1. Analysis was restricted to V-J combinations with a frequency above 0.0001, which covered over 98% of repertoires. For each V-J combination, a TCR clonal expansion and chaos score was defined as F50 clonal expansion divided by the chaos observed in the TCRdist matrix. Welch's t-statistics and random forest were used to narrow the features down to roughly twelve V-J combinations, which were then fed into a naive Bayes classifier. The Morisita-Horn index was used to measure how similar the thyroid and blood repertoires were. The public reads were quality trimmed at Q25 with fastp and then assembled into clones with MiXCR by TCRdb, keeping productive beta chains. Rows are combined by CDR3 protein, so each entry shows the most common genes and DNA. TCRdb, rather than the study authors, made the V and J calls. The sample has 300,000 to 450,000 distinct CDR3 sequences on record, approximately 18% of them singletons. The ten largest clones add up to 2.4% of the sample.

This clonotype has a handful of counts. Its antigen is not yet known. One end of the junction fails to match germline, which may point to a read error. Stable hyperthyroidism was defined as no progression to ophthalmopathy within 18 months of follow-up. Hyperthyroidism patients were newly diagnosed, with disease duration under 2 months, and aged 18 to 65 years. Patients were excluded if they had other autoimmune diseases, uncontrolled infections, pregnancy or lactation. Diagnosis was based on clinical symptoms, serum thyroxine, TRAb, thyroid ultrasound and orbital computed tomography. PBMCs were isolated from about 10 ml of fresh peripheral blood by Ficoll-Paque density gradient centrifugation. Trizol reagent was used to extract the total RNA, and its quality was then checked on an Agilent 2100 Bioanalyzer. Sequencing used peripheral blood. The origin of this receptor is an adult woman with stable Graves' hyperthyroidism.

The nucleotide sequence is TGCGCCAGCAGCCCCGGTGGGGAGGGGACGCTCAATGAGAAGTTCTTC. Its translation reads: CASSPGGEGTLNEKFF. The sequence links TRBV5-1 to TRBJ2-1; 7 bases in between match TRBD2. Reading the germline V gene gives CDR1 SGHRS and CDR2 YFSETQ. There are 16 amino acids in the CDR3, from cysteine to phenylalanine inclusive. The sequence is cut down to CDR3 DNA, 48 bases in frame from base 1.